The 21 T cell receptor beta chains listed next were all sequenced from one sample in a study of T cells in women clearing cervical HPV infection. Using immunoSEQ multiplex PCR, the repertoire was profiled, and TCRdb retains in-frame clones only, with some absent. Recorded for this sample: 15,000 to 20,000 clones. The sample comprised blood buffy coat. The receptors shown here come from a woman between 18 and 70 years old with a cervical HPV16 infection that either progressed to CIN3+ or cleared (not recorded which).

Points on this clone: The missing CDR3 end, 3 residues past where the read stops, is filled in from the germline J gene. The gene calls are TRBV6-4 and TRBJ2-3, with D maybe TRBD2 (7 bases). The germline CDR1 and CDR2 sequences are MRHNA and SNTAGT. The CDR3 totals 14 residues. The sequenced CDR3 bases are TGTGCCAGCAGTGCTCCGGGGGGCCTGGAGACG. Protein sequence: CASSAPGGLET. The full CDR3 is CASSAPGGLETQYF.

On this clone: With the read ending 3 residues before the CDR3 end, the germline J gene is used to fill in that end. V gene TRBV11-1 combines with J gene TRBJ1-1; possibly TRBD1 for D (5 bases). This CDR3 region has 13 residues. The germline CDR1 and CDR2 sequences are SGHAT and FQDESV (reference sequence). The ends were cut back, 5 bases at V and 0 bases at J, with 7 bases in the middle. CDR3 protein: CASSPGLNTEAFF. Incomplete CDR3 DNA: TGTGCCAGCAGCCCAGGGTTGAACACTGAA.

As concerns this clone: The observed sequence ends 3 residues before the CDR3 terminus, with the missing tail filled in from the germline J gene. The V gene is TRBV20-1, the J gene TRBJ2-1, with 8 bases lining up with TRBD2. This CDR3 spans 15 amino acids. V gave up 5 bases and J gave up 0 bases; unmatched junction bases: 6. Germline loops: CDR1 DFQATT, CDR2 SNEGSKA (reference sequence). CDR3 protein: CSAPTAGASYNEQFF. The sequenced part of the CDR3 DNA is TGCAGTGCTCCAACAGCGGGGGCCTCCTACAATGAG.

The CDR3 DNA, read in part, is TGCAGTGCTCCCCGGGACAGACATCAAGAGACA. Protein: CSAPRDRHQET. The entire CDR3 sequence reads CSAPRDRHQETAFF. The chain is built from TRBV20-1 and TRBJ1-1, with TRBD1 matching 7 bases. The CDR3 end is not reached by the read, which stops 3 residues before it; the germline J gene fills it in. CDR1 and CDR2 (germline): DFQATT, SNEGSKA (reference sequence). CDR3 length: 14 residues.

The DNA read from the CDR3 is TGTGCCAGCAGTCTGGACAGGGGGAATTCACCC. Translation: CASSLDRGNSP. The full CDR3 is CASSLDRGNSPLHF. The genes are TRBV28 and TRBJ1-6, with 10 bases lining up with TRBD1. The read terminates 3 residues before the CDR3 end, so the remaining end is supplied by the germline J gene. The CDR3 spans 14 residues. The J segment lost 7 bases and the V segment lost 5 bases, leaving 2 bases of the junction unmatched. Germline CDR1 is MDHEN and CDR2 is SYDVKM.

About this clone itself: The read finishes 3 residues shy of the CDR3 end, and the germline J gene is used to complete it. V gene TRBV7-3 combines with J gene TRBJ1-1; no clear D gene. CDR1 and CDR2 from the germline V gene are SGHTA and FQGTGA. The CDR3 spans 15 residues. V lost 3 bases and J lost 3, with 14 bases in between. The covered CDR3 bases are TGTGCCAGCAGCTTGTATAAGGCACGGGACACTGAA. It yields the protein CASSLYKARDTE. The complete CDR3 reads CASSLYKARDTEAFF.

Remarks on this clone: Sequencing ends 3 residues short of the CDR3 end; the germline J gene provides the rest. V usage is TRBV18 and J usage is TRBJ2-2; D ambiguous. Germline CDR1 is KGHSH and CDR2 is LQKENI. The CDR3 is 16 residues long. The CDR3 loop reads CASSPGVLPTNEKLFF. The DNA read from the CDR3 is TGTGCCAGCTCACCAGGCGTCCTACCAACTAATGAAAAG.

The part of the CDR3 DNA that was read is TGTGCCAGTAGTATCCGACAGGATAATCAGCCC. Amino acids: CASSIRQDNQP. The CDR3, in full, reads CASSIRQDNQPQHF. The V call is TRBV19, the J call TRBJ1-5; possibly TRBD1 for D (6 bases). The read ends 3 residues shy of where the CDR3 ends; the end is completed using the germline J gene. From germline, CDR1 is LNHDA and CDR2 SQIVND (reference sequence). CDR3 size: 14 residues. The V end lost 3 bases, the J end lost 4 bases, and 10 bases lay between the germline ends.

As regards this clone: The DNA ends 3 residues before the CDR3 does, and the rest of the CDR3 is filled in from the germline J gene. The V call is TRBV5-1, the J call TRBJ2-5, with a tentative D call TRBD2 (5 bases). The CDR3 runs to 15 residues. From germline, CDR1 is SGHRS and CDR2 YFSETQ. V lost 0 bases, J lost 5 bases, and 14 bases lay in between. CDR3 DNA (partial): TGCGCCAGCAGCTTGGGACCCACCAGAGGGGAGACC. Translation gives CASSLGPTRGET. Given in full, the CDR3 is CASSLGPTRGETQYF.

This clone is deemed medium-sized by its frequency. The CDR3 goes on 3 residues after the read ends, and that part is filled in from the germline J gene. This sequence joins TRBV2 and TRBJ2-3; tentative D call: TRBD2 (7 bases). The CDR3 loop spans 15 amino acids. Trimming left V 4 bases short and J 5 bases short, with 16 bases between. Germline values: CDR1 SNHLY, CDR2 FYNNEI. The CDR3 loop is CASSGERGAGDTQYF. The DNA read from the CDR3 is TGTGCCAGCAGTGGAGAACGGGGGGCCGGAGATACG.

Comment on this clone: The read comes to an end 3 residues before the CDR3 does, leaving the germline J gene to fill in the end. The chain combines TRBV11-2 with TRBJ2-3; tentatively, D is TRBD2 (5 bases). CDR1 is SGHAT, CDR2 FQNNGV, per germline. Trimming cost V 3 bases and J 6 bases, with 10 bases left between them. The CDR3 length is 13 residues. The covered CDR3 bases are TGTGCCAGCAGCTTCACTAGTCGGGATACG. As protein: CASSFTSRDT. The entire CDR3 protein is CASSFTSRDTQYF.

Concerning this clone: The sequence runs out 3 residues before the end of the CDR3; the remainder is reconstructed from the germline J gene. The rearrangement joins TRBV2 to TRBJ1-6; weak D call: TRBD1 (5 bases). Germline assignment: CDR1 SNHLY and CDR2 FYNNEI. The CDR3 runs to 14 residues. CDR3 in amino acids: CASSGGRGLGPLHF. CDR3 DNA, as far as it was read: TGTGCCAGCAGTGGGGGACGGGGGTTGGGTCCC.

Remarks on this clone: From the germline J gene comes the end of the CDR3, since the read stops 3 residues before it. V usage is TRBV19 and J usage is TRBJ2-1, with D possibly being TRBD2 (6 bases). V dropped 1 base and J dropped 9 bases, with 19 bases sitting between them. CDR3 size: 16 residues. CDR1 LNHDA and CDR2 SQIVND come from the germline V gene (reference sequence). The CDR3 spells CASSIVKRGKESEQFF. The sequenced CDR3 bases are TGTGCCAGTAGTATAGTTAAGCGCGGGAAGGAAAGTGAG.

The DNA read from the CDR3 is TGTGCCAGCCGGGACAGGGGGCCTGGC. This translates into CASRDRGPG. The complete CDR3 sequence is CASRDRGPGYTF. The V call is TRBV2, the J call TRBJ1-2; 12 bases are shared with TRBD1. The CDR3 extends 3 residues past the end of the read, so its final part is completed from the germline J gene. The ends lost 8 bases at V and 7 bases at J; junction bases unmatched: 2. The CDR3 spans 12 residues. CDR1 SNHLY and CDR2 FYNNEI come from the germline V gene.

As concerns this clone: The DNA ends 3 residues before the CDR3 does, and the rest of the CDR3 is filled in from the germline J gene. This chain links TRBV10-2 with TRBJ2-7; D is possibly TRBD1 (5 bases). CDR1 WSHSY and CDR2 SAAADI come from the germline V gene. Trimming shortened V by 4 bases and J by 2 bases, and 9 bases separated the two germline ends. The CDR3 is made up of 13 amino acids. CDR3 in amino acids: CASSGGSTYEQYF. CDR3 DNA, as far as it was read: TGCGCCAGCAGTGGGGGCAGCACCTACGAG.

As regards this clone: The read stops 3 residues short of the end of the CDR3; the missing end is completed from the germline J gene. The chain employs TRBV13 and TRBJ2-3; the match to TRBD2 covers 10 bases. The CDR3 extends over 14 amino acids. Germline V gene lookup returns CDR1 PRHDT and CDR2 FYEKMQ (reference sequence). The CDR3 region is CASRNRLAGETQYF. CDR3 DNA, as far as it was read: TGTGCCAGTCGAAACAGGCTAGCGGGAGAGACG.

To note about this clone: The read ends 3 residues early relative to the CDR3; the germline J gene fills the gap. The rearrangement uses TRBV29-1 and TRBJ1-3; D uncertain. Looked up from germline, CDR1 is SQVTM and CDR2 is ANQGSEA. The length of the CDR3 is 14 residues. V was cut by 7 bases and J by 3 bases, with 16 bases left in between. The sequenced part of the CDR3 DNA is TGCAGCGGGACTTTCGGAGCTGGTGGAAACACC. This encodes CSGTFGAGGNT. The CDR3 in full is CSGTFGAGGNTIYF.

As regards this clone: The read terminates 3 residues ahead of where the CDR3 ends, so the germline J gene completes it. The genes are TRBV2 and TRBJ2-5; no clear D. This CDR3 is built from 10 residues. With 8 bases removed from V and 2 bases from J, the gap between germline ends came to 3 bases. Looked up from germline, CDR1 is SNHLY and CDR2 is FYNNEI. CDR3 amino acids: CASRQETQYF. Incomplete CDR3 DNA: TGTGCCAGCCGGCAAGAGACC.

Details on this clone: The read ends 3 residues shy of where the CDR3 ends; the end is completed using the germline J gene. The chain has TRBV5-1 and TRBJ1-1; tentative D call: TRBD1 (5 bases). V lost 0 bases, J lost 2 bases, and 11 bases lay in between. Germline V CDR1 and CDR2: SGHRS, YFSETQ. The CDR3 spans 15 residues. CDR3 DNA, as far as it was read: TGCGCCAGCAGCTTGGTTCAGGGCGTTAACACTGAA. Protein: CASSLVQGVNTE. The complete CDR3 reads CASSLVQGVNTEAFF.

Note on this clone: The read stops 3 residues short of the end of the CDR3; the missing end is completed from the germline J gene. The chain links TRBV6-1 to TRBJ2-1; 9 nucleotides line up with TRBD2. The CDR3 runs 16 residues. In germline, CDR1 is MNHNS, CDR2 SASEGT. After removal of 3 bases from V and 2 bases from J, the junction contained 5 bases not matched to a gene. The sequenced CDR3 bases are TGTGCCAGCAGTGAGTACAGCGGGGGGACCTACAATGAG. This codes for CASSEYSGGTYNE. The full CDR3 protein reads CASSEYSGGTYNEQFF.

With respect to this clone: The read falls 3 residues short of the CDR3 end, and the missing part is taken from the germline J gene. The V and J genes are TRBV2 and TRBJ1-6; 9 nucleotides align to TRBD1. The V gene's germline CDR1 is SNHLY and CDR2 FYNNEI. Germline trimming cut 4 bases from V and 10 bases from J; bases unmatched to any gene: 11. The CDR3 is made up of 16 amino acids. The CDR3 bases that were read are TGTGCCAGCAGTGTCGACAGGGGGGATTCTGGCTCACCC. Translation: CASSVDRGDSGSP. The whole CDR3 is CASSVDRGDSGSPLHF. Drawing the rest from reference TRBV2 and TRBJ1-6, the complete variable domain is EPEVTQTPSHQVTQMGQEVILRCVPISNHLYFYWYRQILGQKVEFLVSFYNNEISEKSEIFDDQFSVERPDGSNFTLKIRSTKLEDSAMYFCASSVDRGDSGSPLHFGNGTRLTVT.